The source of this T cell receptor (beta chain) is a study of control samples from healthy donors and cancer patients. Only in-frame clones appear in the TCRdb table, and some are missing; sequencing was by immunoSEQ multiplex PCR. Of 200,000 or so clones in the sample, 90% to 95% are singletons; the top ten hold about 1.7%. The source is a man aged 30 to 39 in good health. The sample comprised blood.

The chain's CDR3 is CASSLSTAATYEQYF. The CDR3 DNA reads as TGTGCCAGCAGTTTATCGACGGCGGCTACCTACGAGCAGTACTTC. The rearrangement links TRBV27 to TRBJ2-7; D gene uncertain. The V end lost 0 bases, the J end lost 2 bases, and 11 bases lay between the germline ends. Germline V gives CDR1 MNHEY, CDR2 SMNVEV (reference sequence). The CDR3 is 15 residues long.